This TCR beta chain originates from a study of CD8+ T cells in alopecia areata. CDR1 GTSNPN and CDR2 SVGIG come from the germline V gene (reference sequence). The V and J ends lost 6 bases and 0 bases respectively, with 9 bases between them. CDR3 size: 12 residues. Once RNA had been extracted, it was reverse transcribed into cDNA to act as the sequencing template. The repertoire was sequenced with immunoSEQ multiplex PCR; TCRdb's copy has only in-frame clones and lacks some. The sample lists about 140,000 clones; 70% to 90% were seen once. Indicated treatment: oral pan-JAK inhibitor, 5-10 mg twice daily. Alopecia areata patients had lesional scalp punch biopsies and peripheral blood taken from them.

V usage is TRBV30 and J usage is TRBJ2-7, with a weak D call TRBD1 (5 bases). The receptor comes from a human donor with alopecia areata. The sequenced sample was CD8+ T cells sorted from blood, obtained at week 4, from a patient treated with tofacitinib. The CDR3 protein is CACTTVSYEQYF. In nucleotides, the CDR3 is TGTGCCTGTACGACAGTCTCCTACGAGCAGTACTTC.